The source of this T cell receptor (beta chain) is a study of response to subunit inactivated influenza vaccine. Findings of the study overall: Few new T cells, the authors suggested, are recruited by each seasonal influenza vaccination.

This clonotype turned up a few times. Its antigen remains unidentified. This CDR3 has 14 amino acids. With V trimmed by 2 bases and J by 4 bases, 4 bases remained unmatched. TCRdb fed the RT-PCR reads into MiXCR, producing one record per CDR3 protein. The sample includes over 650,000 distinct CDR3 sequences, around a sixth of them seen just once. This sequence originates from a man aged 45-65 years who received an inactivated influenza vaccine. This sample comprised PBMCs from blood, obtained less than 6 days after vaccination. J is TRBJ1-2 and V is TRBV12-3 or TRBV12-4, with TRBD1 identical over 7 bases. The CDR3 here is CASSLLGDSYGYTF. The CDR3 coding sequence is TGTGCCAGCAGTTTATTGGGGGACAGCTATGGCTACACCTTC.